These 10 T cell receptor beta chains were all obtained from the same sample, sequenced in a study of blood T cell repertoires in COVID-19. Measured with immunoSEQ multiplex PCR; TCRdb has only the in-frame clones, and not every one. The sample lists roughly 170,000 clones, about 80% occurring once. Material: peripheral blood. The receptors here all came from a woman aged 70-85 years with acute or convalescent COVID-19.

In nucleotides, the CDR3 is TGTGCCAGCAGCGTAGGAGAGGGAAATGAAAAACTGTTTTTT. Protein product: CASSVGEGNEKLFF. The V gene is TRBV9, the J gene TRBJ1-4, with D unclear. Trimming removed 0 bases from V and 5 bases from J, with 8 bases in between. CDR1 SGDLS and CDR2 YYNGEE come from the germline V gene. The CDR3 consists of 14 residues.

The chain employs TRBV5-1 and TRBJ2-2; TRBD1 agrees at 7 bases. This CDR3 has 16 residues. Germline loops: CDR1 SGHRS, CDR2 YFSETQ. Unmatched junction bases numbered 9, after V lost 3 bases and J lost 4 bases. CDR3 nucleotides: TGCGCCAGCAGCTCTCAGACAGGGCTAGGCACCGGGGAGCTGTTTTTT. Translated: CASSSQTGLGTGELFF.

The gene calls are TRBV7-8 and TRBJ2-2, with D perhaps matching TRBD2 (5 bases). V was cut by 0 bases and J by 4 bases, with 12 bases left in between. The germline V gene has CDR1 SGHVS and CDR2 FQNEAQ. The CDR3 spans 16 residues. The CDR3 protein is CASSLAPGWSTGELFF. In DNA form, the CDR3 reads TGTGCCAGCAGCTTAGCCCCGGGGTGGAGCACCGGGGAGCTGTTTTTT. The whole variable domain, remainder taken from reference TRBV7-8 and TRBJ2-2, is GAGVSQSPRYKVAKRGQDVALRCDPISGHVSLFWYQQALGQGPEFLTYFQNEAQLDKSGLPSDRFFAERPEGSVSTLKIQRTQQEDSAVYLCASSLAPGWSTGELFFGEGSRLTVL.

The genes are TRBV7-9 and TRBJ2-7; 9 positions match TRBD1. Germline V lookup: CDR1 SEHNR, CDR2 FQNEAQ (reference sequence). This CDR3 contains 15 residues. Trimming at V came to 2 bases and at J to 6 bases, leaving 8 bases not matched to a gene. The CDR3 bases are TGTGCCAGCAGCTTAAGGGGACAGGGAGTCTCCGAGCAGTACTTC. Translation: CASSLRGQGVSEQYF.

This chain joins TRBV18 and TRBJ1-2; tentatively, D is TRBD1 (6 bases). CDR3 length equals 13 residues. V shed 2 bases and J shed 6 bases, with 10 bases lying between them. The germline CDR1 and CDR2 sequences are KGHSH and LQKENI. The chain's CDR3 is CASSPSGDHGYTF. DNA for the CDR3: TGTGCCAGCTCACCATCAGGGGATCATGGCTACACCTTC.

The chain carries TRBV27 and TRBJ1-5, with TRBD1 as a possible D gene (5 bases). The germline V and J ends were trimmed by 6 bases and 0 bases, with 9 bases remaining between them. CDR3 size: 14 residues. Germline V gene sequence: CDR1 MNHEY, CDR2 SMNVEV (reference sequence). The CDR3 bases are TGTGCCAGCAGCCTCACAGGTAGCAATCAGCCCCAGCATTTT. It yields the protein CASSLTGSNQPQHF.

CDR3: CASRGLAGSYEQYF. DNA of the CDR3: TGTGCCAGCAGGGGACTAGCGGGGTCGTACGAGCAGTACTTC. The rearrangement joins TRBV5-6 to TRBJ2-7; TRBD2 matches at 13 bases. This CDR3 is 14 amino acids long. CDR1 SGHDT and CDR2 YYEEEE come from the germline V gene. The ends lost 5 bases at V and 4 bases at J; junction bases unmatched: 3.

This chain uses TRBV6-1 with TRBJ1-4, with TRBD1 as a possible D gene (5 bases). This CDR3 is 15 amino acids long. The germline V and J ends were trimmed by 0 bases and 10 bases, with 15 bases remaining between them. Germline-derived CDR1 and CDR2 are MNHNS and SASEGT. The CDR3: CASSEALQGWGKLFF. DNA of the CDR3: TGTGCCAGCAGTGAAGCGCTTCAGGGCTGGGGAAAACTGTTTTTT.

The chain couples TRBV4-2 to TRBJ2-1, with D unclear. V was shortened by 0 bases and J by 5 bases, with 8 bases between the two germline ends. The CDR3 sequence is 14 residues long. Germline V lookup: CDR1 LGHNA, CDR2 YNFKEQ. In DNA, the CDR3 is TGTGCCAGCAGCCAAGATTTGGTAGACAATGAGCAGTTCTTC. Translating it yields CASSQDLVDNEQFF.

This clone occurred a few times. The chain is built from TRBV10-1 and TRBJ2-3, with D hard to call. V was shortened by 3 bases and J by 6 bases, with 31 bases between the two germline ends. The CDR3 covers 20 residues. From germline, CDR1 is WNHNN and CDR2 SYGVQD (reference sequence). In nucleotides, the CDR3 is TGCGCCAGCAGTGAAGAAAGTCGGCCCACACGAATGAGACACCTGGATACGCAGTATTTT. The encoded protein is CASSEESRPTRMRHLDTQYF.